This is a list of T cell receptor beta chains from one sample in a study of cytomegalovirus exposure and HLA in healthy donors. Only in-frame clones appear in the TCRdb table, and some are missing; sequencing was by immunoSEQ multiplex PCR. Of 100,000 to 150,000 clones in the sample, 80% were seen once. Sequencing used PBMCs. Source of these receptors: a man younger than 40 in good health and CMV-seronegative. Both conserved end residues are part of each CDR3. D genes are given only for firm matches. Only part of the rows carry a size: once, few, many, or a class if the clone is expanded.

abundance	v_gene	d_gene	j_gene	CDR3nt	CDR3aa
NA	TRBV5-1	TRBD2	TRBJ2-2	TGCGCCAGCAGCGGGGGACTAGCGGGAACCACCGGGGAGCTGTTTTTT	CASSGGLAGTTGELFF
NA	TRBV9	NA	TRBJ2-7	TGTGCCAGCAGCCCCCCCCGGGGGGCCGCCTACGAGCAGTACTTC	CASSPPRGAAYEQYF
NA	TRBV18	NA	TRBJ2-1	TGTGCCAGCTCACCACCACAGGGCCGGGGTTCCTCCTACAATGAGCAGTTCTTC	CASSPPQGRGSSYNEQFF
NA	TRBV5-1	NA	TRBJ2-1	TGCGCCAGCAGCCCATTACAGATGGTCGGTGAGCAGTTCTTC	CASSPLQMVGEQFF
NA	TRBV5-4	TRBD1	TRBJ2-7	TGTGCCAGCAGCTTGGGAGGACAGGGGGCCTACGAGCAGTACTTC	CASSLGGQGAYEQYF
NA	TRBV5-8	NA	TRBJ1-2	TGTGCCAGCACGCGGTTTGGCTACACCTTC	CASTRFGYTF
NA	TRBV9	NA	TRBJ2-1	TGTGCCAGCAGCGTGGGGGGAGATTCCTACAATGAGCAGTTCTTC	CASSVGGDSYNEQFF
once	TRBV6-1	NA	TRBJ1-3	TGTGCCAGTGCGCCGGGTTCCACGCCGGGAAACACCATATATTTT	CASAPGSTPGNTIYF
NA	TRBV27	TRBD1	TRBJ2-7	TGTGCCAGCAGTTTATCCCGGACAGGGTTTTACGAGCAGTACTTC	CASSLSRTGFYEQYF
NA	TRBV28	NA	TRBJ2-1	TGTGCCAGCAGTCGTGGGGGCTACTCCTACAATGAGCAGTTCTTC	CASSRGGYSYNEQFF
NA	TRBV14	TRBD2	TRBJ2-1	TGTGCCAGCAGCCTGGCGGGACTAGCGGGAGGATCTGAGCAGTTCTTC	CASSLAGLAGGSEQFF
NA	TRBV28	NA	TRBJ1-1	TGTGCCAGCAGTTCCCTCGGAGTGTCACCCATGAACACTGAAGCTTTCTTT	CASSSLGVSPMNTEAFF
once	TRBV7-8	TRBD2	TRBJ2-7	TGTGCCAGCAGCTTATTTGTATTTGCGGGAGTTGACATCTACGAGCAGTACTTC	CASSLFVFAGVDIYEQYF
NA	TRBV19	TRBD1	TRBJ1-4	TGTGCCAGTAGCAGGGACAGGGATGAAAAACTGTTTTTT	CASSRDRDEKLFF
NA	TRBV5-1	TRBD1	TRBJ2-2	TGCGCCAGCAGCTCCGACAGGGTTATTGGGGAGCTGTTTTTT	CASSSDRVIGELFF
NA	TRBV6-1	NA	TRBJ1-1	TGTGCCAGCACAGGATTCACTGAAGCTTTCTTT	CASTGFTEAFF
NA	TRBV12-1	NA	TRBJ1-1	TGTGCCAGCGGCTACTGTTGGACACCGAACACTGAAGCTTTCTTT	CASGYCWTPNTEAFF
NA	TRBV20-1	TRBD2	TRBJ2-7	TGCAGTGCTAGGGGGAGGGGCGAGCAGTACTTC	CSARGRGEQYF
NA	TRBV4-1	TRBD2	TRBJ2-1	TGCGCCAGCAGCCAAGGAACTAGCGGGGCCGTCAATGAGCAGTTCTTC	CASSQGTSGAVNEQFF
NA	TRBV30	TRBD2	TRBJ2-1	TGTGCCTGGACTGTGGGGTCTAGCGGGAACAATGAGCAGTTCTTC	CAWTVGSSGNNEQFF
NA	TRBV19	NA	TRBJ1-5	TGTGCCAGTAGTACATTGACAGCCGGGAGTCAGCCCCAGCATTTT	CASSTLTAGSQPQHF
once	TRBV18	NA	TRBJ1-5	TGTGCCAGCTCACCAATCGACGGGGATATGAGTCAGCCCCAGCATTTT	CASSPIDGDMSQPQHF
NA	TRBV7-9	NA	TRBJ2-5	TGTGCCAGCAGCTTCTCCCGCGGGACCTACCAAGAGACCCAGTACTTC	CASSFSRGTYQETQYF
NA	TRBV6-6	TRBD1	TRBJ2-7	TGTGCCAGCAGTCGACAGGGGCGCTCCTACGAGCAGTACTTC	CASSRQGRSYEQYF
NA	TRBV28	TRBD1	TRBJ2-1	TGTGCCAGCAGGCCCGGGACAGGGCGGTATAATGAGCAGTTCTTC	CASRPGTGRYNEQFF
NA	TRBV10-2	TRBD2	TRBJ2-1	TGCGCCAGTACTCTAGCGGGTTACAATGAGCAGTTCTTC	CASTLAGYNEQFF
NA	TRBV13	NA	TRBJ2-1	TGTGCCAGCAGCTTATCACTAGCCTCCTACAATGAGCAGTTCTTC	CASSLSLASYNEQFF
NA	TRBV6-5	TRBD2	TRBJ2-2	TGTGCCAGCAGTTACGGGACTAGCGCCGGGGAGCTGTTTTTT	CASSYGTSAGELFF
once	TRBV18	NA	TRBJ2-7	TGTGCCAGCTCACTCCCTAACCCGTCAGGGAGGAGCGAGCAGTACTTC	CASSLPNPSGRSEQYF
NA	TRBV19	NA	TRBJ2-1	TGTGCCAGTACCATGGGGACAAACACCGAGCAGTTCTTC	CASTMGTNTEQFF
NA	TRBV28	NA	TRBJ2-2	TGTGCCAGCAAGTTACTTAGCCCACTCACCGGGGAGCTGTTTTTT	CASKLLSPLTGELFF
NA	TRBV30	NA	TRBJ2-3	TGTGCCTGGATGCGGGGAAGCACAGATACGCAGTATTTT	CAWMRGSTDTQYF
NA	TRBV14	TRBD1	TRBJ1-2	TGTGCCAGCAGCCAAGACCAACTGGGACAGGGACGTGGCTACACCTTC	CASSQDQLGQGRGYTF
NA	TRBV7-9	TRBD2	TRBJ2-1	TGTGCCAGCAGCCCGATAGCGGGTAGCTCCTACAATGAGCAGTTCTTC	CASSPIAGSSYNEQFF
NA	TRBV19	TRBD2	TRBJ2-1	TGTGCCAGTAGTATTTCGGCTGCGGGAGGGCCCCATGAGCAGTTCTTC	CASSISAAGGPHEQFF
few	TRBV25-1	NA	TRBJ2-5	TGTGCCAGCAGTGAATTCTGGGGAACAGGGCAAGGGCTTGAGACCCAGTACTTC	CASSEFWGTGQGLETQYF
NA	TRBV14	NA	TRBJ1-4	TGTGCCAGCAGCCAAGTTCTGGGGGCGGACGAAAAACTGTTTTTT	CASSQVLGADEKLFF
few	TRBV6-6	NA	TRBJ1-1	TGTGCCAGCAGTTACTCGGCAGGGACTGAAGCTTTCTTT	CASSYSAGTEAFF
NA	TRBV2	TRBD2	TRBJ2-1	TGTGCCAGCAGGGGAATAGCGGGTCTCTACAATGAGCAGTTCTTC	CASRGIAGLYNEQFF
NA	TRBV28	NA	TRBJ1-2	TGTGCCAGCAGTTTATACCTTACAGGGTATGGCTACACCTTC	CASSLYLTGYGYTF
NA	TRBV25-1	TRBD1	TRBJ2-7	TGTGCCAGCGGGGGGGACAGGGTCCCCTACGAGCAGTACTTC	CASGGDRVPYEQYF
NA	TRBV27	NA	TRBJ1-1	TGTGCCAGCAGTTTTGGTCCAGGCCCCCCCACTGAAGCTTTCTTT	CASSFGPGPPTEAFF
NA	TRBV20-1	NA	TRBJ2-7	TGCAGTGCGCAGTCAGGTTACGAGCAGTACTTC	CSAQSGYEQYF
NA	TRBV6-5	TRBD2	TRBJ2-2	TGTGCCAGCACTATAGCGGGAGGAGGGACCGGGGAGCTGTTTTTT	CASTIAGGGTGELFF